One TCR beta chain is described in this entry. The antigen is not known. The sample has other DNA sequences that encode this CDR3 too. This sample was included in a study of shared clonotypes between healthy human individuals. Looking at the study overall: For every donor, three CD4 naive, three CD4 memory, two CD8 naive and one CD8 memory plates were used.

This CDR3 region has 12 residues. Trimming left V 2 bases short and J 5 bases short, with 8 bases between. Germline CDR1 and CDR2: SGDLS and YYNGEE. In the study's own analysis: Because ImmunoSEQ provided only junction sequences with no quality scores, the filtering differed. TCRdb keeps only in-frame clones here, not all; method: immunoSEQ multiplex PCR. The D gene and trimming were derived from the DNA, and the V and J assignments and clone size from that table. This sample carries around 1.9 million clones, about 93% of them seen once, and the ten largest clones take approximately 1.7%. The naive CD8 subset, CD45RO-negative cells positively selected for CCR7, excluded terminally differentiated effector memory CD45RA+ cells. Points from the study as a whole: The sharing of approximately 4.6% of naive CD4 clonotypes was seen across several donors.

V and J are TRBV9 and TRBJ2-7; D possibly corresponds to TRBD2 (5 bases). What was sequenced was naive CD8+ T cells from PBMCs. The origin of this receptor is a man aged 18-30 years in good health. Some clones in this sample may be carry-over from other donors' samples. CDR3 sequence reads: CASSVGGDEQYF. The CDR3 DNA is TGTGCCAGCAGCGTCGGAGGAGACGAGCAGTACTTC.